This entry describes one TCR beta chain. These data are taken from a study of identical twins. TCRdb called the 5' RACE reads again in MiXCR, with one record for every CDR3 protein. The sample has some 500,000 distinct CDR3 sequences, approximately 14% seen once. With V trimmed by 7 bases and J by 4 bases, 8 bases remained unmatched. Germline CDR1 SGHNT, CDR2 YENEEA. This CDR3 comprises 14 residues. The sample was also reused in another study, on yellow fever vaccine responses in identical twins.

This sequence was found in a woman aged 18-30 years in good health. J is TRBJ2-7 and V is TRBV11-3; the match to TRBD1 covers 9 bases. The specimen was CD4+ T cells sorted from blood. The CDR3 region has the DNA TGTGCCAGCACCCCGCGGACAGGGGTATACGAGCAGTACTTC. Encoded protein: CASTPRTGVYEQYF.